These T cell receptor beta chains were read from a single sample in a study of identical twins. MiXCR, applied by TCRdb to the 5' RACE reads, yields one record per CDR3 protein. The sample carries about 340,000 distinct CDR3 sequences, approximately 10% recorded once. Source material: naive T cells sorted from blood. The source of these receptors is a woman aged 45-65 years in good health. The CDR3 runs from the conserved cysteine through the conserved F or W. D genes are given only for firm matches. Rows may omit the clone size; those that give it use once, few, many or a size class.

>TRBJ1-1|-|TRBD1|TRBV12-3/TRBV12-4
TGTGCCAGCAGGACGACACAGGGGGCTCTCTTAGCTTTCTTT
CASRTTQGALLAFF
>TRBJ2-5|many|-|TRBV28
TGTGCCAGCAGTTCCAACACAGAGACCCAGTACTTC
CASSSNTETQYF
>TRBJ2-5|-|TRBD1|TRBV5-1
TGCGCCAGCAGCCTGTGGACAGGGGATTACCAAGAGACCCAGTACTTC
CASSLWTGDYQETQYF
>TRBJ1-2|many|-|TRBV12-3/TRBV12-4
TGTGCCAGCAGTTGGAACTATGGCTACACCTTC
CASSWNYGYTF
>TRBJ2-5|-|-|TRBV11-2
TGTGCCAGAAGCTTAGTACGGCAAGAGACCCAGTACTTC
CARSLVRQETQYF
>TRBJ1-2|many|TRBD1|TRBV12-3/TRBV12-4
TGTGCCAGCAGCCAGGACAGGGGGGATGGCTACACCTTC
CASSQDRGDGYTF
>TRBJ2-7|few|-|TRBV19
TGTGCCAGTAGTATTCGCGGCGACCTTACCTACGAGCAGTACTTC
CASSIRGDLTYEQYF
>TRBJ1-1|many|TRBD1|TRBV29-1
TGCAGCGTCGATAGGGGGCCGAACACTGAAGCTTTCTTT
CSVDRGPNTEAFF
>TRBJ2-2|many|-|TRBV15
TGTGCCACCTCGCGGGGTGGCGCGAACACCGGGGAGCTGTTTTTT
CATSRGGANTGELFF
>TRBJ1-3|-|TRBD1|TRBV20-1
TGCAGTGCTGCGGACAGGGTGAGCGGAAACACCATATATTTT
CSAADRVSGNTIYF
>TRBJ1-2|-|TRBD1|TRBV7-8
TGTGCCAGCAGCGCCCGGGACAGGGGTTTGAAAGGCTACACCTTC
CASSARDRGLKGYTF
>TRBJ2-5|-|TRBD1|TRBV20-1
TGCAGTGCTCAACAGGGGCAAGAGACCCAGTACTTC
CSAQQGQETQYF
>TRBJ2-1|-|TRBD2|TRBV12-3/TRBV12-4
TGTGCCAGTCGGACTAGCGGGAGGTACAATGAGCAGTTCTTC
CASRTSGRYNEQFF
>TRBJ2-1|few|TRBD2|TRBV7-9
TGTGCCAGCAGCACGATGGGACTAGCGGGAGGAAGTGAGCAGTTCTTC
CASSTMGLAGGSEQFF
>TRBJ1-1|few|TRBD1|TRBV6-6
TGTGCCAGCAGTTACTCGAACCAGGGGGGCACTGAAGCTTTCTTT
CASSYSNQGGTEAFF
>TRBJ1-1|-|TRBD1|TRBV12-3/TRBV12-4
TGTGCCAGCATCTACAGGGGAGGGATTGAAGCTTTCTTT
CASIYRGGIEAFF
>TRBJ1-1|many|TRBD1|TRBV29-1
TGCAGCGTTGCACAGGGGCCTGAAGCTTTCTTT
CSVAQGPEAFF
>TRBJ2-1|once|-|TRBV12-5
TGTGCTAGTGGTTTACTACAGGGCCACAATGAGCAGTTCTTC
CASGLLQGHNEQFF
>TRBJ2-7|-|-|TRBV10-3
TGTGCCATCAGTGAGTCCCTGGGGAAGCAGTACTTC
CAISESLGKQYF
>TRBJ2-5|-|-|TRBV10-1
TGCGCCAGCAGTGAGTCGGGCAGCCAAGAGACCCAGTACTTC
CASSESGSQETQYF
>TRBJ2-5|-|-|TRBV5-1
TGCGCCACCACCCGGGGTGGAGGGGAGACCCAGTACTTC
CATTRGGGETQYF
>TRBJ2-1|few|TRBD2|TRBV20-1
TGCAGTGCTACCGGACTAGCGGGAGGAAGCGCCTACAATGAGCAGTTCTTC
CSATGLAGGSAYNEQFF
>TRBJ2-1|few|-|TRBV5-1
TGCGCCAGCAGCTTGAAGGCGGGCGGAAACGATGAGCAGTTCTTC
CASSLKAGGNDEQFF
>TRBJ2-5|many|-|TRBV6-5
TGTGCCAGATTCCGGGAGACCCAGTACTTC
CARFRETQYF
>TRBJ2-1|few|TRBD2|TRBV7-3
TGTGCCAGCAGCTTTATCGGCCTAGCGGGAGAGGTTAATGAGCAGTTCTTC
CASSFIGLAGEVNEQFF
>TRBJ1-1|many|-|TRBV2
TGTGCCAGCAGAACGATAGCGGGGGGGACTGAAGCTTTCTTT
CASRTIAGGTEAFF
>TRBJ2-5|-|TRBD1|TRBV12-3/TRBV12-4
TGTGCCAGCAGTCGGCCCGGGACAGGGGACGAGACCCAGTACTTC
CASSRPGTGDETQYF
>TRBJ2-1|few|TRBD2|TRBV20-1
TGCAGTGCTGACCGTAGCGGGAGGGCCAATGAGCAGTTCTTC
CSADRSGRANEQFF
>TRBJ1-4|many|-|TRBV4-1
TGCGCCAGCAGCCAAGTCTCCGGTGCAACTAATGAAAAACTGTTTTTT
CASSQVSGATNEKLFF
>TRBJ2-3|many|TRBD2|TRBV12-5
TGTGCTAGTGGAAAGAGCGGGAGCGTCACAGATACGCAGTATTTT
CASGKSGSVTDTQYF
>TRBJ2-3|many|-|TRBV6-5
TGTGCCAGCAGTTACCCAACCTGGGATACGCAGTATTTT
CASSYPTWDTQYF
>TRBJ2-1|-|-|TRBV20-1
TGCAGTGCTAGAGACCGGACAAGGGGGGTCAATGAGCAGTTCTTC
CSARDRTRGVNEQFF
>TRBJ2-5|-|TRBD2|TRBV7-9
TGTGCCAGCAGCTTAGTGAGCGGGAGGGCAGAGACCCAGTACTTC
CASSLVSGRAETQYF
>TRBJ2-1|few|TRBD2|TRBV20-1
TGCAGTGCTAGTGGACTAGCGGGAGGGGGCAATGAGCAGTTCTTC
CSASGLAGGGNEQFF
>TRBJ2-1|few|-|TRBV5-1
TGCGCCAGCAGCCCCGACGTATACAATGAGCAGTTCTTC
CASSPDVYNEQFF
>TRBJ1-1|few|TRBD1|TRBV20-1
TGCAGTGCCGCCCAGGGGGGCACTGAAGCTTTCTTT
CSAAQGGTEAFF
>TRBJ1-2|-|TRBD1|TRBV2
TGTGCCAGCGGGACAGGGAGTAGTGGCTACACCTTC
CASGTGSSGYTF
>TRBJ1-5|many|-|TRBV27
TGTGCCAGAGCCTATACTCAGCCCCAGCATTTT
CARAYTQPQHF
>TRBJ2-6|few|-|TRBV12-3/TRBV12-4
TGTGCCAGCAGTTTATGGCTAGCCCCCAACTCTGGGGCCAACGTCCTGACTTTC
CASSLWLAPNSGANVLTF
>TRBJ2-7|many|-|TRBV7-7
TGTGCTAGCAGCTTAGACTGGGCAGACGAGCAGTACTTC
CASSLDWADEQYF
>TRBJ1-2|many|TRBD1|TRBV7-9
TGTGCCAGCAGCCCAGGGACAGGGGGCTTCGGCTACACCTTC
CASSPGTGGFGYTF
>TRBJ2-3|few|-|TRBV15
TGTGCCACCAGCAGAGATTTCGCAGGATCCACAGATACGCAGTATTTT
CATSRDFAGSTDTQYF
>TRBJ2-1|few|-|TRBV25-1
TGTGCCAGCAGTGAACCCGGCGGGGTAGGGGACAATGAGCAGTTCTTC
CASSEPGGVGDNEQFF
>TRBJ2-7|many|TRBD1|TRBV15
TGTGCCACCAGCAGCCTAGGACAGGGTGGGGCCTACGAGCAGTACTTC
CATSSLGQGGAYEQYF
>TRBJ2-7|-|-|TRBV29-1
TGCAGCGTCCCCGGTCGGAACGAGCAGTACTTC
CSVPGRNEQYF
>TRBJ1-1|few|-|TRBV11-2
TGTGCCAGCAGCCTGCTTACAGGGAGCACTGAAGCTTTCTTT
CASSLLTGSTEAFF
>TRBJ2-3|few|-|TRBV6-6
TGTGCCAGCAGGTCCCCTGTGACCGGATACGGGTCCGGGCAGTATTTT
CASRSPVTGYGSGQYF
>TRBJ2-1|-|TRBD2|TRBV5-6
TGTGCCAGCAGCTTCATATTTAGCGGGTTATACAATGAGCAGTTCTTC
CASSFIFSGLYNEQFF
>TRBJ1-1|many|-|TRBV24-1
TGTGCCACCGGGGGCGTGAACACTGAAGCTTTCTTT
CATGGVNTEAFF
>TRBJ2-1|few|-|TRBV4-1
TGCGCCAGCAGCCAAGTGGCGCTCGGGCGCACTGAGCAGTTCTTC
CASSQVALGRTEQFF
>TRBJ2-1|many|TRBD2|TRBV20-1
TGCAGTGCTAGTCGAGGAGCGGGAGGTAACAATGAGCAGTTCTTC
CSASRGAGGNNEQFF
>TRBJ2-5|few|-|TRBV5-1
TGCGCCAGCAGCTTAGGTGGGCTTCAAGAGACCCAGTACTTC
CASSLGGLQETQYF
>TRBJ2-2|many|-|TRBV20-1
TGCAGTGCTAGGAGGACAGCGAACACCGGGGAGCTGTTTTTT
CSARRTANTGELFF
>TRBJ1-1|many|-|TRBV29-1
TGCAGCGCTGGGGGGGGCGGTTTGAACACTGAAGCTTTCTTT
CSAGGGGLNTEAFF
>TRBJ1-1|many|-|TRBV4-1
TGCGCCAGCAGCCAAGTAGCACTGAACACTGAAGCTTTCTTT
CASSQVALNTEAFF